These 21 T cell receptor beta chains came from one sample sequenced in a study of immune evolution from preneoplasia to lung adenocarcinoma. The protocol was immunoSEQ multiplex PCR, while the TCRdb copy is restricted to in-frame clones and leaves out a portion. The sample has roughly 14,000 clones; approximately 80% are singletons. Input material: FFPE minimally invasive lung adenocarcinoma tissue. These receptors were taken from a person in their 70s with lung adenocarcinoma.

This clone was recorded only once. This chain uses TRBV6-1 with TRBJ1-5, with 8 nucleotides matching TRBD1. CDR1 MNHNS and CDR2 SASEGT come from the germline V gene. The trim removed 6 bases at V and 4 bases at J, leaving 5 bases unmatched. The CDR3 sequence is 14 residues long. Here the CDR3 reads CASRDGTGNQPQHF. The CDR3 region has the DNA TGTGCCAGCAGGGACGGGACAGGTAATCAGCCCCAGCATTTT.

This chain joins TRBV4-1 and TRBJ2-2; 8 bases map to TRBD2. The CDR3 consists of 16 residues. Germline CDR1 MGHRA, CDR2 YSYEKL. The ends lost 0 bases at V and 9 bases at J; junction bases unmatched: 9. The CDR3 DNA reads TGCGCCAGCAGCCAAGATAAGCCTAGCGGGTCCAGGGAGCTGTTTTTT. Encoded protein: CASSQDKPSGSRELFF.

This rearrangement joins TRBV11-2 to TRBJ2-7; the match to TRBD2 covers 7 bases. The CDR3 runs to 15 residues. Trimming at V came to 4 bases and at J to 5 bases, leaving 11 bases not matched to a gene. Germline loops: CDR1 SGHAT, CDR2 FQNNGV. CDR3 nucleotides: TGTGCCAGCAGCTCCGAGACGTGGGGGAGGGACGAGCAGTACTTC. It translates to CASSSETWGRDEQYF.

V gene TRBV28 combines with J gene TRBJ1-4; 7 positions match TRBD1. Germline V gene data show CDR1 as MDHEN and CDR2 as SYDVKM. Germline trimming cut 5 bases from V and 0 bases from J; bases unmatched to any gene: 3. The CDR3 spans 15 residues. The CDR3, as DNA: TGTGCCAGCAGTCTGACAGGGTCAACTAATGAAAAACTGTTTTTT. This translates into CASSLTGSTNEKLFF.

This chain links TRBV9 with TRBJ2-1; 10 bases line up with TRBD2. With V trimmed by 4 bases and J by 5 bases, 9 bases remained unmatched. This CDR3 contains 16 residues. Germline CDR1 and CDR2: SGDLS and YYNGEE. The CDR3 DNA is TGTGCCAGCAGCTCCCGGACTAGCGGAGTCCACAATGAGCAGTTCTTC. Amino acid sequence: CASSSRTSGVHNEQFF.

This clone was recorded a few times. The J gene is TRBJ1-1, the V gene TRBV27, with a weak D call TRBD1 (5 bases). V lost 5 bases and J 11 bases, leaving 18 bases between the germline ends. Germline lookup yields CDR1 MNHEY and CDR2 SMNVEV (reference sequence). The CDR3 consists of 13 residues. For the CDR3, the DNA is TGTGCCAGCAGTCCTCCCGGGACGGTTGATGCTTTCTTT. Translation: CASSPPGTVDAFF.

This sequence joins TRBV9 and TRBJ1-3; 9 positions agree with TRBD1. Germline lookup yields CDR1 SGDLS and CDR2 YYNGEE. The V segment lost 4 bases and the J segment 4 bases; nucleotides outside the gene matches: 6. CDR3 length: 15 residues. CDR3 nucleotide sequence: TGTGCCAGCAGCTCGGGACAGGGATTAGGAAACACCATATATTTT. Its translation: CASSSGQGLGNTIYF.

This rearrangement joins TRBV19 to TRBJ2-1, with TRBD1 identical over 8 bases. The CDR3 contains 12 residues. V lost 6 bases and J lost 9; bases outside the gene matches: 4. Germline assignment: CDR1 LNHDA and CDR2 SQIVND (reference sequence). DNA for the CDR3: TGTGCCAGTAGACAGGGGGGTGGTGAGCAGTTCTTC. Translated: CASRQGGGEQFF.

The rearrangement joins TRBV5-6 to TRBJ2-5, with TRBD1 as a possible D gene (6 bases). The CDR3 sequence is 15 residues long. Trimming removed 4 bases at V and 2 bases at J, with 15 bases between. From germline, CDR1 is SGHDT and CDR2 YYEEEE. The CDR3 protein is CASSPTGQRQETQYF. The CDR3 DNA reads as TGTGCCAGCAGCCCCACCGGACAGAGACAAGAGACCCAGTACTTC.

CDR3 nucleotide sequence: TGTGCCATCAGTGTCGAACAAATGAACACTGAAGCTTTCTTT. Encoded protein: CAISVEQMNTEAFF. The chain combines TRBV10-3 with TRBJ1-1, with D unresolved. The CDR3 loop spans 14 amino acids. Trimming took off 4 bases at V and 0 bases at J, with 9 bases between the two ends. Germline CDR1 reads ENHRY; CDR2 reads SYGVKD.

As DNA, the CDR3 is TGTGCCTGGAGTGTTAGGGGGAATGAAAAACTGTTTTTT. Encoded protein: CAWSVRGNEKLFF. The chain links TRBV30 to TRBJ1-4; perhaps TRBD1 as D (6 bases). Germline CDR1 GTSNPN, CDR2 SVGIG (reference sequence). Trimming removed 0 bases at V and 5 bases at J, with 7 bases between. There are 13 residues in the CDR3.

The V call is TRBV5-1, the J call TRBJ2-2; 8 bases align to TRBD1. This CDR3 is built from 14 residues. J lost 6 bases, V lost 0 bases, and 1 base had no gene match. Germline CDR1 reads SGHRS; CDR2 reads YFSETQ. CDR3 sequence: CASSLEQGAGELFF. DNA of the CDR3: TGCGCCAGCAGCTTGGAACAGGGGGCCGGGGAGCTGTTTTTT.

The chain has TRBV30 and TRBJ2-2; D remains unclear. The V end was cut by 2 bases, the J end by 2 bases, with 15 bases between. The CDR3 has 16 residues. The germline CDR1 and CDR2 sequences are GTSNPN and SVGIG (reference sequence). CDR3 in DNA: TGTGCCTGGAGTCCACATCCGGAACCCAACACCGGGGAGCTGTTTTTT. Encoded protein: CAWSPHPEPNTGELFF.

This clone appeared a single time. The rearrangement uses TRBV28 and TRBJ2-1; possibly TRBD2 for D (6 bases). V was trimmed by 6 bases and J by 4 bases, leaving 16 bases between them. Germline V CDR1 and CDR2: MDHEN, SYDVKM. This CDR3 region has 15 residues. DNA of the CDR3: TGTGCCAGCAGGATGGAGGGGACGGATTACAATGAGCAGTTCTTC. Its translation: CASRMEGTDYNEQFF.

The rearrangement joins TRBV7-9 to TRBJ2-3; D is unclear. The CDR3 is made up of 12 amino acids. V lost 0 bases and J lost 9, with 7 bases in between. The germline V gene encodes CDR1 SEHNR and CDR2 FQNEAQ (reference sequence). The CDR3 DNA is TGTGCCAGCAGCTTAGCTAGTGGGACGCAGTATTTT. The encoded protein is CASSLASGTQYF.

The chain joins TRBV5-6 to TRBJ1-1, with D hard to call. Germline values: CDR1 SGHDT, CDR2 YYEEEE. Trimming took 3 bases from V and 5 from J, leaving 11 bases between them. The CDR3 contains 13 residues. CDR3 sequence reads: CASSWAGSTEAFF. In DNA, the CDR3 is TGTGCCAGCAGCTGGGCAGGTTCGACTGAAGCTTTCTTT. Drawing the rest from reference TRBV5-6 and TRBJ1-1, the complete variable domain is DAGVTQSPTHLIKTRGQQVTLRCSPKSGHDTVSWYQQALGQGPQFIFQYYEEEERQRGNFPDRFSGHQFPNYSSELNVNALLLGDSALYLCASSWAGSTEAFFGQGTRLTVV.

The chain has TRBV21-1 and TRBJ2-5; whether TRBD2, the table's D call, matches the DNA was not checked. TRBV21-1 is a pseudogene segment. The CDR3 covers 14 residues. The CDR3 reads CASIGLAEQETQYF. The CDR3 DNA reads TGTGCCAGCATCGGACTAGCGGAACAAGAGACCCAGTACTTC.

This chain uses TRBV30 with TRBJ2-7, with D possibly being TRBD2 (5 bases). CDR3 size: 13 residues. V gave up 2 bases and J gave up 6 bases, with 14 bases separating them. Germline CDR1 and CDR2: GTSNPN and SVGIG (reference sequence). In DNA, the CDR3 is TGTGCCTGGAGTATTTTGATGGCGGGCGAGCAGTACTTC. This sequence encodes CAWSILMAGEQYF.

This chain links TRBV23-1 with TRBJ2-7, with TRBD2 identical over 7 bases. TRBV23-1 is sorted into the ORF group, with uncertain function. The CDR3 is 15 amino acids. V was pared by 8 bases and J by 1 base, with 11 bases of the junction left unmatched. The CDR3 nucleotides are TGCGCCAGCGGGGACCGGGGACTACCTTCCTACGAGCAGTACTTC. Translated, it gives CASGDRGLPSYEQYF.

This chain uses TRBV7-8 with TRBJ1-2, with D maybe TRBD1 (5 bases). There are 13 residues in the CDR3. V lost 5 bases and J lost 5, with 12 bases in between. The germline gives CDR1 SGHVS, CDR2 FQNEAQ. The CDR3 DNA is TGTGCCAGCAGCACCGGGGGGGGATATGGCTACACCTTC. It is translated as CASSTGGGYGYTF.

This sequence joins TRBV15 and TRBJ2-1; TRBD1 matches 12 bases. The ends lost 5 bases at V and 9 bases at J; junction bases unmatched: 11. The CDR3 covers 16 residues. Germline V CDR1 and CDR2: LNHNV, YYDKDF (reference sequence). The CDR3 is CATSGSPGQGAGEQFF. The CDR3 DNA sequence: TGTGCCACCAGCGGAAGTCCGGGACAGGGGGCAGGTGAGCAGTTCTTC. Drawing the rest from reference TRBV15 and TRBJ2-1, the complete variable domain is DAMVIQNPRYQVTQFGKPVTLSCSQTLNHNVMYWYQQKSSQAPKLLFHYYDKDFNNEADTPDNFQSRRPNTSFCFLDIRSPGLGDTAMYLCATSGSPGQGAGEQFFGPGTRLTVL.